The source of this T cell receptor beta chain is a study of blood T cells in healthy people across ages (dated by TCRdb to the mid-2010s). For the study in its entirety: In model experiments, template switching captured about one uniquely barcoded TCR beta cDNA molecule for every two T cells. Age-related changes in TCR beta repertoire diversity were measured in the study by deep sequencing normalized with unique cDNA molecular identifiers. The donors were split into four age groups: young (average about 15 years), middle-aged (about 40), aged (more than 60) and long-lived (roughly 86). To avoid experimental bias, donors of different ages were randomly spread across the sequencing lanes. For two donors (one aged 18 to 29 and one aged 80 or older), the study analyzed two additional independent replicas of 1 million unique cDNA reads from the same blood draw.

The donors were 40 or so Caucasian individuals from Russia, aged roughly 6 to 100 years, who were systemically healthy. Approximately 9.3 milliliters of peripheral blood were drawn from each donor into EDTA-treated Vacutainer tubes. Ficoll-Paque density-gradient centrifugation was used to isolate PBMCs, with at least 6.5 million per sample. Total RNA, at least 5 micrograms per sample, was extracted from PBMCs with Trizol reagent. For every donor, flow cytometry on a PBMC aliquot measured the percentage of naive CD45RAhigh/CD27high T cells. Results the study describes overall, beyond this receptor: Since profiling was done on bulk unsorted PBMCs, naive and antigen-experienced compartments could not be conclusively compared. Total diversity estimates from one million sequenced T cells were considered lower bounds and underestimates. As age increased, observed TCR beta diversity per million T cells dropped in a roughly linear way, and a significant reduction was already evident by age approximately 40. There was a strong correlation between observed TCR beta diversity and the percentage of naive T cells measured by flow cytometry. Donor CMV infection status was unknown, potentially confounding age-related changes in expanded clonotypes. Compared with the aged group, more naive CD4+ T cells, fewer expanded clones and increased TCR diversity were shown by the long-lived group, suggesting age selection.

Library creation used 5' RACE. Instrument used: Illumina HiSeq 2500. The second PCR ran for about 6 to 11 cycles and used a J-beta primer mix along with a sample-barcoded 5' primer. A template-switch 5' adaptor carrying 12 random nucleotides introduced a unique molecular identifier onto each TCR beta cDNA molecule. Each sample yielded at least 2.5 million CDR3-containing paired-end reads. First-strand cDNA synthesis was performed from all RNA using the Mint cDNA synthesis kit, with priming by a TRBC-specific oligonucleotide. After uracil-DNA glycosylase treatment, a first 18-cycle PCR used universal primers M1SS and BC2_uni_R on all cDNA. The published analysis was carried out like this. Normalization of each sample was performed by random selection of 1 million high-quality reads, each carrying a distinct molecular identifier. Instead of being binned into consensus sequences, reads that shared molecular identifiers were thrown out. MiTCR, set to a Q25 quality threshold and the strictest error-elimination algorithm, was used for CDR3 identification, clonotype clustering and error correction. A nonparametric unseen species model using Euler transformation provided a lower-bound estimate of total TCR beta diversity. TCRdb passed the public sequencing reads through fastp at Q25 and MiXCR, retaining productive beta sequences. All rows with the same CDR3 protein become a single entry with the most common DNA and genes. These V and J calls are TCRdb output, not the study's own analysis. This sample lists approximately 1.5 million distinct CDR3 sequences; about 31% were detected once. The top ten constitute about 11% of the sample.

Reading the germline V gene gives CDR1 SGDLS and CDR2 YYNGEE. At the junction V is shortened by 4 bases and J by 6 bases; bases outside the gene matches: 4. The CDR3 starts with the cysteine, ends with the phenylalanine, and has 13 residues. This entry keeps only the CDR3 DNA: 39 bases, framed from base 1. Concerning this clonotype itself: Its recognized antigen is unknown. Per-nucleotide qualities are absent, and no much larger clonotype sits a single base away.

The specimen sequenced was blood. This receptor was taken from a woman in her 30s in good health. The rearrangement combines TRBV9 with TRBJ2-3; 8 bases in the middle match TRBD1. This receptor has the CDR3 CASSTQGEDTQYF. The nucleotide sequence reads TGTGCCAGCAGCACACAGGGGGAGGATACGCAGTATTTT.